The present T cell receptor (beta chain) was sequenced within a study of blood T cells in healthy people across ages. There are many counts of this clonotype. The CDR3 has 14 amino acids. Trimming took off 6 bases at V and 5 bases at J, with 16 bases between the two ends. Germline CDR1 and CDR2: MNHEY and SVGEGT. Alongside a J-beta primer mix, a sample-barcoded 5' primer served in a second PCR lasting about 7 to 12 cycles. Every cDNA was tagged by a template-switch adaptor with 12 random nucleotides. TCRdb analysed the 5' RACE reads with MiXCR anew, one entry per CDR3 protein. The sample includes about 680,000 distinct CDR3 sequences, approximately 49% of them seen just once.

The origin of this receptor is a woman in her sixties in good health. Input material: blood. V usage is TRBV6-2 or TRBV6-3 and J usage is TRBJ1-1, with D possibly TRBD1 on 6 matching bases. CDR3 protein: CASSYREVRTEAFF. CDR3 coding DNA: TGTGCCAGCAGCTACAGGGAGGTCAGGACTGAAGCTTTCTTT.